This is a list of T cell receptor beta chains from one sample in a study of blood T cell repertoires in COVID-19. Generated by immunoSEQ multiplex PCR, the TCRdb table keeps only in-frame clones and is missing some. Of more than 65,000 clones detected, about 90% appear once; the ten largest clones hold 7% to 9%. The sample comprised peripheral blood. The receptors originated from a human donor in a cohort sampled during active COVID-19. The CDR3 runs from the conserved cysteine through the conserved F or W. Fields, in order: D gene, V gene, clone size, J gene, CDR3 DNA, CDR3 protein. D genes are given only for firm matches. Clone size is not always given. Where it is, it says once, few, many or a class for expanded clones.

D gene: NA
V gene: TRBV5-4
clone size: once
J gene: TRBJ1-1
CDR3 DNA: TGTGCCAGCAGCTTTCGAGGAGGGAACACTGAAGCTTTCTTT
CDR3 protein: CASSFRGGNTEAFF

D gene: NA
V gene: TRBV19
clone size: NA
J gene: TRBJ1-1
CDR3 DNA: TGTGCCAGTAGTCCTTTAGGGAGGATGAACACTGAAGCTTTCTTT
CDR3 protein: CASSPLGRMNTEAFF

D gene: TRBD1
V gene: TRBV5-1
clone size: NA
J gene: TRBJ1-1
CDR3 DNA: TGCGCCAGCAGCCCCCAGGGGGATACTAGTGTGACTGAAGCTTTCTTT
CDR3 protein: CASSPQGDTSVTEAFF

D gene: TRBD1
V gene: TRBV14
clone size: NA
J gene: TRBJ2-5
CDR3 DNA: TGTGCCAGCAGTCATGGACAGGGGAAGAAGACCCAGTACTTC
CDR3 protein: CASSHGQGKKTQYF

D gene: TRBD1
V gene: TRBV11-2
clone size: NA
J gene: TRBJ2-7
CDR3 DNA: TGTGCCAGCAGCGCCAGGGGGCGCGGGTTGAGGGAGCAGTACTTC
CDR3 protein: CASSARGRGLREQYF

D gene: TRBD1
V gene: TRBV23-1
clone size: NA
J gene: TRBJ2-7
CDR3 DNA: TGCGCCAGCCGAAAGCTCCCGGGACAGGGAGGGCCCTACGAGCAGTACTTC
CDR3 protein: CASRKLPGQGGPYEQYF

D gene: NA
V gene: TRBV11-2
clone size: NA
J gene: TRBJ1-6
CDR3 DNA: TGTGCCAGCAGCTTCTTCGACAGAGATAATTCACCCCTCCACTTT
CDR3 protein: CASSFFDRDNSPLHF

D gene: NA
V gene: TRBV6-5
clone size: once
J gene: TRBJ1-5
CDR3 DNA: TGTGCCAGCAGGGAGAGGGTAGGTAATCAGCCCCAGCATTTT
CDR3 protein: CASRERVGNQPQHF

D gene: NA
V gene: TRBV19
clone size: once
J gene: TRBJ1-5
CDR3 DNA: TGTGCCAGTAGTATAGATCCGGATCAGCCCCAGCATTTT
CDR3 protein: CASSIDPDQPQHF

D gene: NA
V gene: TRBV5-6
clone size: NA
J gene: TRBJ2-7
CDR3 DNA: TGTGCCAGCAGCTTGCCTACAGGGTTTCGTCCATTCGAGCAGTACTTC
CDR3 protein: CASSLPTGFRPFEQYF

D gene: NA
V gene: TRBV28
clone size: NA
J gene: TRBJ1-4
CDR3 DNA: TGTGCCAGCAGTTTAACGCAGGGAGGAACTAATGAAAAACTGTTTTTT
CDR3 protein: CASSLTQGGTNEKLFF

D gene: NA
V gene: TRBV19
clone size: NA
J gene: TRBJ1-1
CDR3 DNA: TGTGCCAGCCATATCCAGGGTAAACGGACTGAAGCTTTCTTT
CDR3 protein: CASHIQGKRTEAFF

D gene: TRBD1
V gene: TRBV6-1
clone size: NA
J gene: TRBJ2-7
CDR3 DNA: TGTGCCAGCAGTGAAGCTCCGACAGGGGGGTACGAGCAGTACTTC
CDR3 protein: CASSEAPTGGYEQYF

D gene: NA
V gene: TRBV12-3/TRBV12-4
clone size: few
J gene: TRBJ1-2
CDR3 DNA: TGTGCCAGCAGTGTGACAGCCTACTATGGCTACACCTTC
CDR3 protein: CASSVTAYYGYTF

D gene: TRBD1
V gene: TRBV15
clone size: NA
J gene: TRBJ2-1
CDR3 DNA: TGTGCCACCAGCAGAGAAGGGGGCCCCTACAATGAGCAGTTCTTC
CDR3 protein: CATSREGGPYNEQFF

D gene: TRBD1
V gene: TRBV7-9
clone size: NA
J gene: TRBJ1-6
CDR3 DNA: TGTGCCAGCAGCTCCCCCCCCGCGGCGGGACAGGGAAATTCACCCCTCCACTTT
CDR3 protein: CASSSPPAAGQGNSPLHF

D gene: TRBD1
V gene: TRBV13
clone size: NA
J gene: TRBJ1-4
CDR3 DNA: TGTGCCAGCAGCTTAGGCCCCCGACAGGGAGGAAAACTGTTTTTT
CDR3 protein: CASSLGPRQGGKLFF

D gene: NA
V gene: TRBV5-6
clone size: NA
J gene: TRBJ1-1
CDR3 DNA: TGTGCCAGCAGCTTGGGAAACGGACACCTGGGCGCTTTCTTT
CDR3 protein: CASSLGNGHLGAFF

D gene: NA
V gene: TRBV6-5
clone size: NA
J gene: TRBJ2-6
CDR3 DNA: TGTGCCAGCAGTACGGGATCTGGGGCCAACGTCCTGACTTTC
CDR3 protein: CASSTGSGANVLTF

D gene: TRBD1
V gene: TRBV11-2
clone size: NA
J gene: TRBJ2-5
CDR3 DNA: TGTGCCAGCAGCTTAGGGGACAGAAAATTGGAGACCCAGTACTTC
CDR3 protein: CASSLGDRKLETQYF

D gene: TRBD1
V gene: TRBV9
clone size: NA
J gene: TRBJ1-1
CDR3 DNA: TGTGCCAGCAGCGCGGGACAGTCGAACACTGAAGCTTTCTTT
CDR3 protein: CASSAGQSNTEAFF

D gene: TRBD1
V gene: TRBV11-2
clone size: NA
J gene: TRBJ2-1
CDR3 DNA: TGTGCCAGCAGCTTAAATTGGGACAGACCCTACAATGAGCAGTTCTTC
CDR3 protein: CASSLNWDRPYNEQFF

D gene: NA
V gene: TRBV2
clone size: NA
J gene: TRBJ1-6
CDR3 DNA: TGTGCCAGCAGTGTCGGGGAGGGGAATTCACCCCTCCACTTT
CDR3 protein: CASSVGEGNSPLHF

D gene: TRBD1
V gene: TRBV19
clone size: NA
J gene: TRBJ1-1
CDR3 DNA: TGTGCCAGTACCCGGGACAGGGGGCAGGCTGAAGCTTTCTTT
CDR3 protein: CASTRDRGQAEAFF

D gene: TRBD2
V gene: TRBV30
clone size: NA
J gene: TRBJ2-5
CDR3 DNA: TGTGCCTGGAGTGGCGGGCGGGGGGCCCGAGGGGAGACCCAGTACTTC
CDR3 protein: CAWSGGRGARGETQYF

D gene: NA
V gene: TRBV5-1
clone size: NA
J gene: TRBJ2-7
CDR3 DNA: TGCGCCAGCTCCTCCTCCTACGAGCAGTACTTC
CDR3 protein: CASSSSYEQYF

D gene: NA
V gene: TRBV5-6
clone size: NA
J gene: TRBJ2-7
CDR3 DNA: TGTGCCAGCAGCTTAGGGCGAGGGGAGCAGTACTTC
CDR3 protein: CASSLGRGEQYF

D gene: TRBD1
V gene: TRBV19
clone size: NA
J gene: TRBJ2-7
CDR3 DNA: TGTGCCAGTAGTATACAGGGGGACGGGACCTACGAGCAGTACTTC
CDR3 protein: CASSIQGDGTYEQYF

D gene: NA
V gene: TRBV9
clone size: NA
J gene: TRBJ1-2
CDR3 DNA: TGTGCCAGCAGCCCCACTTCGGGAACAGATGGCTACACCTTC
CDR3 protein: CASSPTSGTDGYTF

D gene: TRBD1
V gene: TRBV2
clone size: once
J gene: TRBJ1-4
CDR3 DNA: TGTGCCAGCAGTCGAGTTCGGGACAGGGGGGATGAAAAACTGTTTTTT
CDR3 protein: CASSRVRDRGDEKLFF

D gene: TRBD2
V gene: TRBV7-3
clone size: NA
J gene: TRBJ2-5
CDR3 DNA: TGTGCCAGCAGCTTAAACGCGGGGGAAGGGACCCAGTACTTC
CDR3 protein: CASSLNAGEGTQYF

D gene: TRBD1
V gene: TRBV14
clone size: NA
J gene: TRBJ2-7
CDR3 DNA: TGTGCCAGCAGTCCAAGGGACAGGGCGGACTACGAGCAGTACTTC
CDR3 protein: CASSPRDRADYEQYF

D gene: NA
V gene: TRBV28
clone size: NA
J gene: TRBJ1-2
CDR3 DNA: TGTGCCAGCAGTCTTAGCGGGGGCTACACCTTC
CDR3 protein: CASSLSGGYTF

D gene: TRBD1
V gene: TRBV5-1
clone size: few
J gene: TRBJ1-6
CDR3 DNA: TGCGCCAGCACTGATGGGGGGACAGGGGGTTACACCCTCCACTTT
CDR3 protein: CASTDGGTGGYTLHF

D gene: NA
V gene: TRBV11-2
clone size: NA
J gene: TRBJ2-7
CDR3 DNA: TGTGCCAGCAGCCTCAGGGACTCCTACGAGCAGTACTTC
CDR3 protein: CASSLRDSYEQYF

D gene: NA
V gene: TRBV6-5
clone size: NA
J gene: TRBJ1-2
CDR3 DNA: TGTGCCAGCAGTTACTCAGGGCGGAGGGGCTACACCTTC
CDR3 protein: CASSYSGRRGYTF

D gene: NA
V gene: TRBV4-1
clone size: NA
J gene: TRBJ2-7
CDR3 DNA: TGCGCCAGCAGCCAATACAGGGCAACCTACGAGCAGTACTTC
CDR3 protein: CASSQYRATYEQYF

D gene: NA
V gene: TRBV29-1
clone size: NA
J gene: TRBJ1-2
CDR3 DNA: TGCAGCGTTGACGAAGAGGAAGGGGCCGGCAGCTATGGCTACACCTTC
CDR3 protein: CSVDEEEGAGSYGYTF

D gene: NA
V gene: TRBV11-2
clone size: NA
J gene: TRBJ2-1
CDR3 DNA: TGTGCCAGCAGCTTACCAGGAAGAGGGAATGAGCAGTTCTTC
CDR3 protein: CASSLPGRGNEQFF

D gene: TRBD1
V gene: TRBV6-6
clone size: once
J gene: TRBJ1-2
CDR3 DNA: TGTGCCAGCAGTTCCTCCAGCAGGGGGACCGGCTACACCTTC
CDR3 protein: CASSSSSRGTGYTF

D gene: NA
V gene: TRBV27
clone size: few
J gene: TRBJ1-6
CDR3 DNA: TGTGCCAGCAGTTTAAGGTCCCAGGGTTCACCCCTCCACTTT
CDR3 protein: CASSLRSQGSPLHF

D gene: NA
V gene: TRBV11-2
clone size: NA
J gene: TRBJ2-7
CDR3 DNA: TGTGCCAGCAGCCGGGACACCTACGAGCAGTACTTC
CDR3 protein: CASSRDTYEQYF

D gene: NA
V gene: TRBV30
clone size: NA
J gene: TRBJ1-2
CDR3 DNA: TGTGCCTGGTCCCAAGACAGCCCCCATGGCTACACCTTC
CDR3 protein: CAWSQDSPHGYTF

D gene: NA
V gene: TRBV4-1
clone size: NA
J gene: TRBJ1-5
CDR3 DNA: TGCGCCAGCAGCCAAGATCCAGGGCTGAGCAATCAGCCCCAGCATTTT
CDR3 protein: CASSQDPGLSNQPQHF

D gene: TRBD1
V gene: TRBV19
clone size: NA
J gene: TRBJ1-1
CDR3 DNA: TGTGCCAGTACCCCCTCGACCGGGACAGGGCATTTTGGGAACACTGAAGCTTTCTTT
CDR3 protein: CASTPSTGTGHFGNTEAFF

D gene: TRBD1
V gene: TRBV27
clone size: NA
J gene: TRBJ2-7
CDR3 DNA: TGTGCCAGCAGTTTAGCTTGGGACAGGGAATACGAGCAGTACTTC
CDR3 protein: CASSLAWDREYEQYF

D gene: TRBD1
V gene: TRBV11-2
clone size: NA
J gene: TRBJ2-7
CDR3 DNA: TGTGCCAGCAGCACCACAGGGGGCGTTTACGAGCAGTACTTC
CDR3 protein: CASSTTGGVYEQYF

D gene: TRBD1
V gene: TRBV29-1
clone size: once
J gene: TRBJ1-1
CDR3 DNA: TGCAGCGTTGAATTGGCAGGGGGGCCCACTGAAGCTTTCTTT
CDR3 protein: CSVELAGGPTEAFF

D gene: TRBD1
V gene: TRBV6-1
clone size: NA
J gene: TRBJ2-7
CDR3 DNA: TGTGCCAGCAGAAACGACAGGGCGAACGAGCAGTACTTC
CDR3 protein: CASRNDRANEQYF